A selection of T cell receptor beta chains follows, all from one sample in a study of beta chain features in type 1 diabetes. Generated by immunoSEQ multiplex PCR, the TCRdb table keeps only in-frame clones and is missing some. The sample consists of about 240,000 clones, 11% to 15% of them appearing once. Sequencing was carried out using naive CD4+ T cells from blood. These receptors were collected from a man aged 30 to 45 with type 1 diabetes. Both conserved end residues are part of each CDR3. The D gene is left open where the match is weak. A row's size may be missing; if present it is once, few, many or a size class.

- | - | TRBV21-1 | CASSKGRLAPKEQFF
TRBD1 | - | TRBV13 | CASSLRDRENEQYF
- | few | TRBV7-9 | CASSRARGDEQYF
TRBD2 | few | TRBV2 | CASAGLAGSEQYF
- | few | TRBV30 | CAWSVKSRGNYGYTF
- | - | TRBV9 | CASSVEGGRSQETQYF
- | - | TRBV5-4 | CASSPGGQETQYF
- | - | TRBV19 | CASSMGPGDTEAFF
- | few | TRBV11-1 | CASSLAGARNEQFF
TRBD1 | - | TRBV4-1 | CASSQVPGQGYSPLHF
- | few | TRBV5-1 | CASSLQTSSPEAFF
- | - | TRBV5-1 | CASSSNWGVELGEQFF
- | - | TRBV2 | CASKQDSYNEQFF
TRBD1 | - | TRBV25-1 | CASNRGQGSSGYTF
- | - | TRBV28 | CASSPILGQGRGSYGYTF
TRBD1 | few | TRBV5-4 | CASSLPTGESYGYTF
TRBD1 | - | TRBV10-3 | CAIRMDRGNSPLHF
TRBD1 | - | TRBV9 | CASSPGPGQGTGELFF
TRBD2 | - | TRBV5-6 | CASSLTSGDYNEQFF
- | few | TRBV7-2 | CASSIIGELFF
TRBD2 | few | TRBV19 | CASSSGSGYNEQFF
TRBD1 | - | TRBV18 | CASSPSRGDLGYGYTF
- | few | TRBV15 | CATSRGGGSNEKLFF
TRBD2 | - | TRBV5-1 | CASSRAGGSNTGELFF
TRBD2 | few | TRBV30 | CAWRAKAGGPLDEQFF
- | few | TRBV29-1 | CSVEVSQGDTQYF
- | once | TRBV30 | CAWSKRGTNTEAFF
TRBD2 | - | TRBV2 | CASSVLAGAIEETQYF
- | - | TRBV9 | CASSTQGSQETQYF
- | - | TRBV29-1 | CSVEDLWRGRETQYF
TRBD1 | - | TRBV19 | CASSPGTGDRNGYTF
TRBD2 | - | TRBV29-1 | CSSEGGGNLNEQFF
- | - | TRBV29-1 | CSVGGTNYGYTF
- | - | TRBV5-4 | CASTEVGTDTQYF
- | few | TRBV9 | CASSVWEDGELFF
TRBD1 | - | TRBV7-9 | CASSRHRDRGLGANVLTF
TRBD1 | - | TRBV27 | CASSSTTGVETEAFF
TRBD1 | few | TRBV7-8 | CASSLTGGQETQYF
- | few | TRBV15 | CATSRAGVRQNTEAFF
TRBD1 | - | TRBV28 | CASSSWDRGGNQPQHF
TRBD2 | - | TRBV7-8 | CASTLAGRITAPGEQYF
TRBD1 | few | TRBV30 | CAWRRTGGNGYTF
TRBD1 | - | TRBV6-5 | CASSFRDRTYNEQFF
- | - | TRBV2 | CASSELTLNQPQHF
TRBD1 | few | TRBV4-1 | CASSQEGTGGYEQYF
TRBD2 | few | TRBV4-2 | CASSQLPSSGYQETQYF
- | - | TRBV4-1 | CASSQGPAGEYEQFF
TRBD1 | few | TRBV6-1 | CASSGYRDRVDQPQHF
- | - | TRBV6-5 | CASSYSRDSGYEQFF
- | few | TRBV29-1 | CSAGDRALNTEAFF